This entry concerns a single T cell receptor beta chain. This clone's antigen is unknown. No qualities accompany the bases; no much larger clone lies one base away. The sample originates from a study of radiotherapy plus CTLA-4 blockade in lung cancer (dated by TCRdb to 2016 to 2019). Notes on the research overall: Objective responses occurred in 18% of enrolled patients, and about 33% achieved disease control. Findings and caveats that apply to the study as a whole: The strongest predictors of response, as reported, were early dynamic changes in blood T cell clones along with a rise in serum interferon-beta after radiation. After treatment with radiotherapy and ipilimumab, TCR clones that came from tumors expanded in the peripheral blood.

Library method: the immunoSEQ multiplex PCR assay. TCRdb limited this immuneACCESS table to in-frame rearrangements with V and J called. A share of clones is missing; checked studies link under half to unresolved V genes, and the rest is unexplained. A total of more than 95,000 clones appear in this sample, 78% of them only once. The ten largest account for 4% to 6% of the sample. In this study, focal radiation therapy paired with CTLA-4 blockade (ipilimumab) was tested in patients who had chemo-refractory metastatic non-small-cell lung cancer. The material sequenced was peripheral blood, taken from a patient treated with radiotherapy plus ipilimumab. This sequence originates from a human donor with non-small cell lung cancer who had a partial response to radiotherapy plus ipilimumab.

The CDR3 protein sequence reads: CASSPDLAGPLTDTQYF. The sequenced DNA: TGTGCCAGCAGCCCGGACCTAGCGGGGCCCCTGACAGATACGCAGTATTTT. The V and J genes are TRBV7-9 and TRBJ2-3, and 9 junction bases match TRBD2. Reading from cysteine to phenylalanine, the CDR3 counts 17 amino acids. Only the CDR3 region is kept as DNA, spanning 51 bases read in frame from base 1. V has 5 bases trimmed and J has 3 bases trimmed; junction bases matching no gene number 12. The germline V gene (reference sequence) yields SEHNR for CDR1 and FQNEAQ for CDR2.